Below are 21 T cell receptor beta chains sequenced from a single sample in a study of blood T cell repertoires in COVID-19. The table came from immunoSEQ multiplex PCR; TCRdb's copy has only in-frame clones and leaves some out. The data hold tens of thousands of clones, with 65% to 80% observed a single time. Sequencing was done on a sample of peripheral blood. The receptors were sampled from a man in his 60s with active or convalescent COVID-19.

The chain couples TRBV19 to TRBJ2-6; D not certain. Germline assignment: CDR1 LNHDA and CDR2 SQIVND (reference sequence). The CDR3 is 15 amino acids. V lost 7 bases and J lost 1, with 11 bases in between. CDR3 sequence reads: CASTITWSGANVLTF. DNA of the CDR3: TGTGCCAGTACTATCACATGGTCTGGGGCCAACGTCCTGACTTTC.

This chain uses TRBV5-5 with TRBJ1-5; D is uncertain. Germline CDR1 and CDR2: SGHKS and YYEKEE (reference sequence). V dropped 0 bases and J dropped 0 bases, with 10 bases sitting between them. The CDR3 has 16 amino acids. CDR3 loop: CASSLGGGNSNQPQHF. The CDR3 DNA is TGTGCCAGCAGCTTGGGTGGCGGAAATAGCAATCAGCCCCAGCATTTT.

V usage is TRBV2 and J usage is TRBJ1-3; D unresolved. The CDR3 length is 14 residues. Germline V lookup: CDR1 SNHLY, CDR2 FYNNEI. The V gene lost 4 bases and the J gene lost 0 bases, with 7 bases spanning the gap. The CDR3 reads CASSVQPSGNTIYF. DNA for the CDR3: TGTGCCAGCAGTGTACAGCCCTCTGGAAACACCATATATTTT.

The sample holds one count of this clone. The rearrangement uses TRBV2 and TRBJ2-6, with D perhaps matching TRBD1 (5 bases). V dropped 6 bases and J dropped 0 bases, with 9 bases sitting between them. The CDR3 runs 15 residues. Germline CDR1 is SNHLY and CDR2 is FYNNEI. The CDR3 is CASRTVNSGANVLTF. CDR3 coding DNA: TGTGCCAGCAGGACAGTCAACTCTGGGGCCAACGTCCTGACTTTC. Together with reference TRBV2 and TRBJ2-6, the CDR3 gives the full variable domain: EPEVTQTPSHQVTQMGQEVILRCVPISNHLYFYWYRQILGQKVEFLVSFYNNEISEKSEIFDDQFSVERPDGSNFTLKIRSTKLEDSAMYFCASRTVNSGANVLTFGAGSRLTVL.

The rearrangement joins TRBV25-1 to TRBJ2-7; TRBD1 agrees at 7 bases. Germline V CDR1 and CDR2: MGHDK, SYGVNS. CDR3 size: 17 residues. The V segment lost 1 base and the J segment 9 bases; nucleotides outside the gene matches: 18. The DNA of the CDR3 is TGTGCCAGCAGTGAATTAAGAGCGGAGACAGGGTTTTCTAGGCAGTACTTC. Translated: CASSELRAETGFSRQYF.

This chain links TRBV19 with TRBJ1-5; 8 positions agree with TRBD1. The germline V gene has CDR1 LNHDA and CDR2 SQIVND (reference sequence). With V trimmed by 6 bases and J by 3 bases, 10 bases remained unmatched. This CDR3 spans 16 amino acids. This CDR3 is CASSAKQGDYNQPQHF. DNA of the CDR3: TGTGCCAGTAGCGCGAAACAGGGGGATTACAATCAGCCCCAGCATTTT.

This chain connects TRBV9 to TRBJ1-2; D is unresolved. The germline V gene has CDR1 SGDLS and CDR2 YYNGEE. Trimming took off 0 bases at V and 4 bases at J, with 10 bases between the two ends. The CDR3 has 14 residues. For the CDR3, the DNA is TGTGCCAGCAGCGTAGATGCGGGGAGCTATGGCTACACCTTC. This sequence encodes CASSVDAGSYGYTF.

Written as DNA, the CDR3 is TGTGCCAGCAGTTCCGGTGGCGGCACTGAAGCTTTCTTT. Its translation: CASSSGGGTEAFF. This chain uses TRBV6-2 or TRBV6-3 with TRBJ1-1; no definite D call. The germline V gene has CDR1 MNHEY and CDR2 SVGEGT. This CDR3 contains 13 residues. The V gene lost 4 bases and the J gene lost 4 bases, with 10 bases spanning the gap.

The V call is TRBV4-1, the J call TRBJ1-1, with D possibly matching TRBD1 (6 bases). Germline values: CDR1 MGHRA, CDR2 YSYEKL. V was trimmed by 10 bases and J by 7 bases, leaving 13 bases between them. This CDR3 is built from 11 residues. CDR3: CATIRGNEAFF. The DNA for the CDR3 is TGCGCCACCATAAGGGGGAATGAAGCTTTCTTT.

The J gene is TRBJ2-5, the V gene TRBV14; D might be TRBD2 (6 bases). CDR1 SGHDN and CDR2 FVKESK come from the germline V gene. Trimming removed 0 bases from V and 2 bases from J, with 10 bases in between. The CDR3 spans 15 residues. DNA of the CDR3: TGTGCCAGCAGCCAAGATATAGGACTACAAGAGACCCAGTACTTC. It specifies CASSQDIGLQETQYF.

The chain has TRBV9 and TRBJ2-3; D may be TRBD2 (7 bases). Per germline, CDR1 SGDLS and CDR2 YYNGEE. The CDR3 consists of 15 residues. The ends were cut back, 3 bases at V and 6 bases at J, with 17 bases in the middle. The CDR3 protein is CASSADWGGPDTQYF. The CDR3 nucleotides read TGTGCCAGCAGCGCTGATTGGGGGGGGCCCGATACGCAGTATTTT.

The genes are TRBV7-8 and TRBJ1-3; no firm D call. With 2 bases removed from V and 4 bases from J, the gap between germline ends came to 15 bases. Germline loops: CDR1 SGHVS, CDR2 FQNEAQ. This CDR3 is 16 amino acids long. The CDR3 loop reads CASSLFYTLEGNTIYF. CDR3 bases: TGTGCCAGCAGCTTATTCTACACCCTGGAGGGAAACACCATATATTTT.

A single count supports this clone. CDR3 nucleotides: TGTGCCATCAGTGATGTTAGGGACAGGGGGCGCCGAAGCTATGGCTACACCTTC. Translating gives CAISDVRDRGRRSYGYTF. The chain combines TRBV10-3 with TRBJ1-2, with TRBD1 identical over 12 bases. There are 18 residues in the CDR3. CDR1 ENHRY and CDR2 SYGVKD come from the germline V gene. After removal of 3 bases from V and 4 bases from J, the junction contained 12 bases not matched to a gene.

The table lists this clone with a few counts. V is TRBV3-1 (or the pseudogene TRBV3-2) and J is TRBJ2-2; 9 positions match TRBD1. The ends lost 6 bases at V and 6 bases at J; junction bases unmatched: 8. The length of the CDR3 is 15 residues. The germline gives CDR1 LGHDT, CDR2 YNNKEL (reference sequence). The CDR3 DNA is TGTGCCAGCAGGCGACAGGGGGTTCTTTCCGGGGAGCTGTTTTTT. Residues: CASRRQGVLSGELFF.

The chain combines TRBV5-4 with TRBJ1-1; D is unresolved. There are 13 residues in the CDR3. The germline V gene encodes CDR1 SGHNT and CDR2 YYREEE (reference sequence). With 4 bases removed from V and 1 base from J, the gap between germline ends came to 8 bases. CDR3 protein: CASSATKNTEAFF. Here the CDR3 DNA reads TGTGCCAGCAGCGCCACAAAGAACACTGAAGCTTTCTTT.

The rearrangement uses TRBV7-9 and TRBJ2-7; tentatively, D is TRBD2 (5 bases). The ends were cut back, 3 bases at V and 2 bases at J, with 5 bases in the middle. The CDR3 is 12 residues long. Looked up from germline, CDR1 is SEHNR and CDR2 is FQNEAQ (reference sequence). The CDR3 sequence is CASSFGAYEQYF. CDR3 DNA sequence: TGTGCCAGCAGCTTCGGGGCCTACGAGCAGTACTTC.

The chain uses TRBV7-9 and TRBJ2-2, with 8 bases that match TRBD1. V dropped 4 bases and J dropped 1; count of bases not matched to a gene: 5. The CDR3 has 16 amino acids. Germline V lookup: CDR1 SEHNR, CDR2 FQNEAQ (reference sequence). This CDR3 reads CASSSPGTGNTGELFF. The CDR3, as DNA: TGTGCCAGCAGCTCGCCCGGGACAGGGAACACCGGGGAGCTGTTTTTT.

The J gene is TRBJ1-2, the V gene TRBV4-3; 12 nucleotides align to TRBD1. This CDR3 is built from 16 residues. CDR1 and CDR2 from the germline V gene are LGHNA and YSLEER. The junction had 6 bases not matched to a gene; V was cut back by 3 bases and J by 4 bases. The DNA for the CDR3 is TGCGCCAGCAGCCACGGGACAGGGGGCGCAGCCTATGGCTACACCTTC. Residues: CASSHGTGGAAYGYTF.

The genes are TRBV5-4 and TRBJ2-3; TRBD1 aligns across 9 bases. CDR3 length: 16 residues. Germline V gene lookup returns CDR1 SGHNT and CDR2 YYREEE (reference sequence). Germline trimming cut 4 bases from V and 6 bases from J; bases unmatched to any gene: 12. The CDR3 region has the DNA TGTGCCAGCAGCGTTCAACAGGGGGCTTTAATCGATACGCAGTATTTT. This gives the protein CASSVQQGALIDTQYF.

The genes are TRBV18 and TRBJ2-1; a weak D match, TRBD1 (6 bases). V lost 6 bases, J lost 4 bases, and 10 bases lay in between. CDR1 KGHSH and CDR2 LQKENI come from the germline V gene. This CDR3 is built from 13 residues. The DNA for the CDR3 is TGTGCCAGCTCGTCGGACAGTTACAATGAGCAGTTCTTC. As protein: CASSSDSYNEQFF.

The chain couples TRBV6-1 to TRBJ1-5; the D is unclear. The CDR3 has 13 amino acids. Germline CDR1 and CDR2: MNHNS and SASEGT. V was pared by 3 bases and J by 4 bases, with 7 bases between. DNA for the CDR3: TGTGCCAGCAGTGAGCAGACTAATCAGCCCCAGCATTTT. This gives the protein CASSEQTNQPQHF.